Listed here are 14 T cell receptor beta chains from one sample, sequenced in a study of blood T cell repertoires in COVID-19. The protocol was immunoSEQ multiplex PCR, while the TCRdb copy is restricted to in-frame clones and leaves out a portion. Among 50,000 or so clones listed, less than 90% were seen once. Sequenced input: peripheral blood. The receptors originated from a man aged 60 to 69 with active COVID-19.

The V gene is TRBV13, the J gene TRBJ1-4; D unclear. Deletions cut 3 bases from V and 0 bases from J, with 11 bases between. The CDR3 has 16 amino acids. Germline CDR1 reads PRHDT; CDR2 reads FYEKMQ (reference sequence). As DNA, the CDR3 is TGTGCCAGCAGCTTTACCTTGCGCTCAACTAATGAAAAACTGTTTTTT. Translation: CASSFTLRSTNEKLFF.

The rearrangement joins TRBV28 to TRBJ1-2; D uncertain. With 11 bases removed from V and 1 base from J, the gap between germline ends came to 8 bases. Germline-derived CDR1 and CDR2 are MDHEN and SYDVKM. This CDR3 region has 11 residues. The CDR3 sequence is CALQSNYGYTF. As DNA, the CDR3 is TGTGCCCTACAGAGTAACTATGGCTACACCTTC.

DNA for the CDR3: TGTGCCAGCAGTGAATGGGGGGATAGCAATCAGCCCCAGCATTTT. The encoded protein is CASSEWGDSNQPQHF. This chain links TRBV6-1 with TRBJ1-5; a possible D gene is TRBD1 (5 bases). Between the trimmed V and J ends, which lost 2 bases and 0 bases, there was a span of 8 bases. CDR1 is MNHNS and CDR2 is SASEGT in the germline V gene. The CDR3 is made up of 15 amino acids.

This chain uses TRBV6-2 or TRBV6-3 with TRBJ2-7; D possibly corresponds to TRBD2 (6 bases). CDR1 and CDR2 from the germline V gene are MNHEY and SVGEGT. Trimming cost V 0 bases and J 2 bases, with 23 bases left between them. The CDR3 runs 19 residues. The CDR3 protein is CASSYSEAGRRARTYEQYF. DNA for the CDR3: TGTGCCAGCAGTTACTCAGAGGCGGGGCGCAGGGCCAGGACCTACGAGCAGTACTTC.

CDR3 amino acids: CASRRDRVTGELFF. The CDR3 DNA reads as TGTGCCAGCAGACGGGACAGAGTCACCGGGGAGCTGTTTTTT. The chain is built from TRBV6-4 and TRBJ2-2; 7 nucleotides align to TRBD1. The CDR3 is 14 residues long. Trimming cost V 6 bases and J 4 bases; bases outside gene matches: 5. The V gene's germline CDR1 is MRHNA and CDR2 SNTAGT.

This clone has a single count. V is TRBV19 and J is TRBJ2-5; D might be TRBD1 (5 bases). The CDR3 length is 16 residues. Germline values: CDR1 LNHDA, CDR2 SQIVND (reference sequence). Trimming stripped 5 bases from V and 5 bases from J, with 21 bases between. The CDR3 region is CASSSHIAGSRETQYF. CDR3 DNA: TGTGCCAGTAGTTCCCATATCGCAGGGTCACGGGAGACCCAGTACTTC.

V usage is TRBV4-3 and J usage is TRBJ2-2; the D gene is possibly TRBD2 (5 bases). The germline V gene has CDR1 LGHNA and CDR2 YSLEER. The CDR3 length is 17 residues. The germline V and J ends were trimmed by 3 bases and 1 base, with 15 bases remaining between them. The CDR3, as DNA: TGCGCCAGCAGCCAGGCAAGGTGGGGAGAGAACACCGGGGAGCTGTTTTTT. Translated: CASSQARWGENTGELFF.

V and J are TRBV19 and TRBJ1-2; 9 bases fit TRBD1. This CDR3 has 15 residues. J was trimmed by 9 bases and V by 5 bases; bases with no gene match: 13. Germline values: CDR1 LNHDA, CDR2 SQIVND (reference sequence). CDR3 residues: CASSVPGTGPLSYTF. The CDR3 nucleotides read TGTGCCAGTAGTGTACCCGGGACAGGGCCCCTGAGCTACACCTTC.

The rearrangement joins TRBV6-6 to TRBJ1-5; 10 bases agree with TRBD1. Trimming at V came to 5 bases and at J to 6 bases, leaving 4 bases not matched to a gene. The CDR3 runs 14 residues. CDR1 MNHNY and CDR2 SVGAGI come from the germline V gene (reference sequence). The CDR3 region has the DNA TGTGCCAGCAGTCGACAGGGGGCCATTCAGCCCCAGCATTTT. This codes for CASSRQGAIQPQHF.

The chain combines TRBV27 with TRBJ2-7; 9 bases align to TRBD2. V shed 1 base, J shed 7 bases, and the junction held 11 bases outside the gene matches. This CDR3 has 16 amino acids. Looked up from germline, CDR1 is MNHEY and CDR2 is SMNVEV (reference sequence). For the CDR3, the DNA is TGTGCCAGCAGTTTATTAGGAGCGGGGGGAAATAATGAGCAGTACTTC. Translating it yields CASSLLGAGGNNEQYF.

The chain joins TRBV28 to TRBJ2-4; TRBD1 matches at 9 bases. Germline V gives CDR1 MDHEN, CDR2 SYDVKM. After removal of 4 bases from V and 6 bases from J, the junction contained 10 bases not matched to a gene. The CDR3 spans 16 residues. For the CDR3, the DNA is TGTGCCAGCAGTTCACCCACAGGGGGCCGCATAAACATTCAGTACTTC. This encodes CASSSPTGGRINIQYF.

This sequence joins TRBV7-9 and TRBJ2-3; TRBD1 might be the D (6 bases). Germline CDR1 is SEHNR and CDR2 is FQNEAQ (reference sequence). The CDR3 runs to 15 residues. The V gene lost 3 bases and the J gene lost 3 bases, with 13 bases spanning the gap. The CDR3 nucleotides are TGTGCCAGCAGCTTGGGGCCAGGGGAGACAGATACGCAGTATTTT. It encodes CASSLGPGETDTQYF.

The J gene is TRBJ2-1, the V gene TRBV6-5, with 7 nucleotides matching TRBD2. The CDR3 sequence is 14 residues long. V lost 6 bases to trimming and J lost 0 bases; unmatched junction nucleotides: 2. Germline V CDR1 and CDR2: MNHEY, SVGAGI. DNA of the CDR3: TGTGCCAGCAGAGTAGCGGGCTCCTACAATGAGCAGTTCTTC. Its protein product is CASRVAGSYNEQFF.

The chain joins TRBV2 to TRBJ2-2; D is unresolved. CDR3 size: 15 residues. V lost 0 bases to trimming and J lost 5 bases, with 10 bases between them. CDR1 and CDR2 (germline): SNHLY, FYNNEI. The CDR3 coding sequence is TGTGCCAGCAGTGAAGCGCGCTATTCTACCGGGGAGCTGTTTTTT. Protein product: CASSEARYSTGELFF.